This record looks at one T cell receptor beta chain sequence and its context. CDR3 size: 18 residues. Trimming at V came to 5 bases and at J to 0 bases, leaving 15 bases not matched to a gene. In germline, CDR1 is MNHEY, CDR2 SMNVEV (reference sequence). The sample originates from a study of blood T cell repertoires in COVID-19. Background on the study: Acute and convalescent COVID-19 specimens originated in the United States, Italy and Spain. PBMCs, B-cell-depleted T cells, or T cells were the source of the cDNA or gDNA that made up the material.

Source study methods: For nucleated cells, counts were estimated from reference gene primer amplification. Sequencing used immunoSEQ multiplex PCR; TCRdb keeps in-frame clones, though not all of them. V, J and clone size are taken as reported in that table, and D and trimming were inferred from the DNA itself. The profile covers under 250,000 clones, with roughly 80% appearing a single time and roughly 10% taken by the ten largest. This chain connects TRBV27 to TRBJ2-7; TRBD1 matches at 8 bases. This receptor was obtained from an elderly man with acute or convalescent COVID-19. Sequenced: peripheral blood. CDR3 sequence (DNA): TGTGCCAGCAGTCGGGATACCTACACAGGGGGGACCTCCTACGAGCAGTACTTC. Translating gives CASSRDTYTGGTSYEQYF.